Shown below are 30 T cell receptor beta chains from a single sample sequenced in a study of read filtering for tumor transcriptome and immune sequencing. Molecular barcoded adaptors covering alpha/delta and beta/gamma chains were used on around 370 ng RNA. One entry per CDR3 protein, called by TCRdb with MiXCR from the reads. The sample lists about 22,000 distinct CDR3 sequences; approximately 13% were seen once. Sequencing was carried out using a population of CD138-negative cells sorted from bone marrow. Receptors were obtained from a donor aged 40 or older with multiple myeloma.

The V and J genes are TRBV18 and TRBJ1-3; TRBD1 matches 10 bases. There are 16 residues in the CDR3. Per the germline V gene, CDR1 is KGHSH and CDR2 is LQKENI. Trimming removed 1 base from V and 6 bases from J; junction bases left unmatched: 6. The CDR3 region is CASSPLGTGESNTIYF. The DNA for the CDR3 is TGTGCCAGCTCACCACTCGGGACAGGGGAATCAAACACCATATATTTT.

This clonotype has a count of ten or more. The chain links TRBV20-1 to TRBJ2-5; D remains unclear. CDR1 is DFQATT, CDR2 SNEGSKA, per germline (reference sequence). This CDR3 has 14 residues. Trimming removed 0 bases at V and 5 bases at J, with 13 bases between. The CDR3 loop reads CSAREGSMGETQYF. The DNA of the CDR3 is TGCAGTGCTAGAGAGGGCAGTATGGGGGAGACCCAGTACTTC.

This clonotype was detected many times. V usage is TRBV6-5 and J usage is TRBJ1-1; no definite D call. Trimming left V 6 bases short and J 2 bases short, with 13 bases between. The CDR3 contains 14 residues. CDR1 and CDR2 (germline): MNHEY, SVGAGI. CDR3 protein: CASSNKLINTEAFF. CDR3 DNA: TGTGCCAGCAGCAACAAACTGATTAACACTGAAGCTTTCTTT.

Only a few counts were recorded for this clonotype. The chain links TRBV20-1 to TRBJ2-1, with TRBD1 matching over 7 bases. Germline CDR1 DFQATT, CDR2 SNEGSKA (reference sequence). Germline trimming cut 6 bases from V and 0 bases from J; bases unmatched to any gene: 11. This CDR3 comprises 16 residues. CDR3 bases: TGCAGTGCGATCTTATCGGGACAGAGCTCCTACAATGAGCAGTTCTTC. This gives the protein CSAILSGQSSYNEQFF.

This clonotype was seen many times. V is TRBV20-1 and J is TRBJ2-1; 13 bases match TRBD2. Trimming at V came to 1 base and at J to 6 bases, leaving 6 bases not matched to a gene. This CDR3 spans 16 amino acids. Per the germline V gene, CDR1 is DFQATT and CDR2 is SNEGSKA (reference sequence). This chain's CDR3 is CSARGGLAGDFNEQFF. As DNA, the CDR3 is TGCAGTGCTAGAGGCGGACTAGCGGGAGATTTCAATGAGCAGTTCTTC.

This clonotype came up many times. The chain carries TRBV29-1 and TRBJ2-7, with 7 bases identical to TRBD1. J was trimmed by 5 bases and V by 7 bases; bases with no gene match: 17. CDR1 and CDR2 (germline): SQVTM, ANQGSEA. This CDR3 spans 15 amino acids. The DNA for the CDR3 is TGCAGCGCTCAACGGGGTTGGGGACAGTTCAACGAGCAGTACTTC. Translating it yields CSAQRGWGQFNEQYF.

This clonotype was seen repeatedly, ten times or more. The chain joins TRBV20-1 to TRBJ2-1; D may be TRBD2 (5 bases). Germline V gene data show CDR1 as DFQATT and CDR2 as SNEGSKA (reference sequence). The CDR3 loop spans 15 amino acids. Trimming removed 2 bases from V and 2 bases from J, with 13 bases in between. The DNA for the CDR3 is TGCAGTGCTAGAAGGTCTGAGCGGCCCTACAATGAGCAGTTCTTC. Translated: CSARRSERPYNEQFF.

V gene TRBV29-1 combines with J gene TRBJ2-1; TRBD2 matches 11 bases. The CDR3 runs to 15 residues. J gave up 6 bases and V 8 bases, and 12 bases lay outside the gene matches. Germline CDR1 SQVTM, CDR2 ANQGSEA. CDR3 nucleotides: TGCAGCTTCATAGCGGGGGGGCTGGCGGGCAATGAGCAGTTCTTC. Its protein is CSFIAGGLAGNEQFF.

At least ten counts were recorded for this clonotype. The chain links TRBV7-3 to TRBJ2-1; perhaps TRBD1 as D (6 bases). Trimming shortened V by 3 bases and J by 6 bases, and 12 bases separated the two germline ends. Germline loops: CDR1 SGHTA, CDR2 FQGTGA. This CDR3 is 14 amino acids long. The DNA of the CDR3 is TGTGCCAGCAGCTTGGGGCTACAGGGCAATGAGCAGTTCTTC. Protein sequence: CASSLGLQGNEQFF. Full variable domain (outside the CDR3, taken from reference TRBV7-3 and TRBJ2-1): GAGVSQTPSNKVTEKGKYVELRCDPISGHTALYWYRQSLGQGPEFLIYFQGTGAADDSGLPNDRFFAVRPEGSVSTLKIQRTERGDSAVYLCASSLGLQGNEQFFGPGTRLTVL.

In the case of this clonotype: This clone may be a read error of a much larger clone one base away. The chain employs TRBV20-1 and TRBJ1-5, with D maybe TRBD1 (5 bases). In germline, CDR1 is DFQATT, CDR2 SNEGSKA (reference sequence). Between the trimmed V and J ends, which lost 7 bases and 3 bases, there was a span of 13 bases. The CDR3 loop spans 13 amino acids. CDR3 residues: CSVPGLPNQPQHF. The CDR3 bases are TGCAGTGTTCCGGGACTGCCCAATCAGCCCCAGCATTTT.

This clonotype was observed a single time. This chain uses TRBV5-1 with TRBJ2-5; D gene unclear. With 4 bases removed from V and 9 bases from J, the gap between germline ends came to 19 bases. This CDR3 has 14 amino acids. Looked up from germline, CDR1 is SGHRS and CDR2 is YFSETQ. CDR3 DNA: TGCGCCAGCAGCCCGCTTCAGAGTTCACGGGCCCAGTACTTC. This translates into CASSPLQSSRAQYF.

This clonotype came up a few times. This sequence may be a read error, since a much larger clone differs from it by one base. The chain couples TRBV7-8 to TRBJ1-5; D gene uncertain. The CDR3 has 15 amino acids. CDR1 SGHVS and CDR2 FQNEAQ come from the germline V gene. The CDR3 nucleotides are TGTGCCGGCAGCTTAGTAGGCCAGTTGAATCAGCCCCAGCATTTT. Its protein is CAGSLVGQLNQPQHF.

In its sample, this clonotype was seen many times. This sequence joins TRBV4-1 and TRBJ2-1; 14 bases align to TRBD2. This CDR3 contains 17 residues. Germline CDR1 is MGHRA and CDR2 is YSYEKL. Germline trimming cut 1 base from V and 9 bases from J; bases unmatched to any gene: 8. The CDR3 protein is CASSQVIPGLAGAEQFF. The CDR3 nucleotides are TGCGCCAGCAGCCAAGTAATCCCGGGACTAGCGGGAGCTGAGCAGTTCTTC.

This clonotype was seen at least ten times. The J gene is TRBJ1-3, the V gene TRBV10-2; the D is unclear. Trimming removed 3 bases at V and 0 bases at J, with 12 bases between. The CDR3 length is 16 residues. In germline, CDR1 is WSHSY, CDR2 SAAADI. The CDR3 protein is CASSDPWTDSGNTIYF. CDR3 coding DNA: TGCGCCAGCAGTGATCCATGGACGGACTCTGGAAACACCATATATTTT.

This clonotype was counted many times. The V gene is TRBV6-4, the J gene TRBJ2-2, with D perhaps assigned TRBD1 or TRBD2 (5 bases each). The germline CDR1 and CDR2 sequences are MRHNA and SNTAGT. The V end was cut by 5 bases, the J end by 2 bases, with 12 bases between. This CDR3 region has 15 residues. The CDR3 bases are TGTGCCAGCAGTCCCCGGGACGGAAACACCGGGGAGCTGTTTTTT. Its protein product is CASSPRDGNTGELFF.

This clonotype was observed many times. This chain joins TRBV28 and TRBJ2-1, with D possibly matching TRBD2 (6 bases). Between the trimmed V and J ends, which lost 1 base and 0 bases, there was a span of 13 bases. Germline V gene lookup returns CDR1 MDHEN and CDR2 SYDVKM. This CDR3 has 17 amino acids. Here the CDR3 DNA reads TGTGCCAGCAGTTTATCCGCAGCGGGTAGCTCCTACAATGAGCAGTTCTTC. This encodes CASSLSAAGSSYNEQFF.

This clonotype was seen ten or more times. This chain links TRBV10-3 with TRBJ2-4; TRBD2 matches 8 bases. The V segment lost 4 bases and the J segment 1 base; nucleotides outside the gene matches: 6. The CDR3 is 16 residues long. Germline assignment: CDR1 ENHRY and CDR2 SYGVKD. The chain's CDR3 is CAISGVAGGAKNIQYF. CDR3 bases: TGTGCCATCAGTGGAGTCGCGGGAGGCGCCAAAAACATTCAGTACTTC.

This chain uses TRBV19 with TRBJ2-1, with a possible D match to TRBD1 (6 bases). The V gene's germline CDR1 is LNHDA and CDR2 SQIVND (reference sequence). The V gene lost 5 bases and the J gene lost 10 bases, with 18 bases spanning the gap. This CDR3 is 14 amino acids long. CDR3 protein: CASSPGTGLREQFF. The DNA for the CDR3 is TGTGCCAGTAGTCCCGGTACAGGGCTGAGGGAGCAGTTCTTC.

Ten or more counts support this clonotype. Sequence at one end of the junction differs from germline and may be a read error. The chain carries TRBV5-1 and TRBJ1-5; D might be TRBD1 (5 bases). Germline assignment: CDR1 SGHRS and CDR2 YFSETQ. The CDR3 runs to 13 residues. The CDR3 region has the DNA TGCACCAGCAGCCCGGACACTGATCAGCCCCAGCATTTT. Protein: CTSSPDTDQPQHF.

At least ten counts were recorded for this clonotype. The chain is built from TRBV12-3 or TRBV12-4 and TRBJ2-3, with TRBD1 as a possible D gene (6 bases). V lost 7 bases to trimming and J lost 2 bases, with 19 bases between them. This CDR3 has 16 residues. The CDR3 loop reads CASTPKGDQFTDTQYF. In DNA, the CDR3 is TGTGCCAGCACCCCAAAGGGGGACCAGTTCACAGATACGCAGTATTTT.

This clonotype was observed many times. V usage is TRBV6-1 and J usage is TRBJ2-1; 9 bases fit TRBD1. CDR1 is MNHNS, CDR2 SASEGT, per germline. The CDR3 extends over 15 amino acids. V lost 2 bases and J lost 6; bases outside the gene matches: 5. The CDR3 DNA is TGTGCCAGCAGTGAACCGGGACAGGGTACCAATGAGCAGTTCTTC. Its protein is CASSEPGQGTNEQFF.

V is TRBV11-2 and J is TRBJ2-1; D perhaps matches TRBD2 (6 bases). The CDR3 sequence is 15 residues long. The germline CDR1 and CDR2 sequences are SGHAT and FQNNGV. V was trimmed by 5 bases and J by 2 bases, leaving 13 bases between them. The CDR3 nucleotides are TGTGCCAGCAGCCCCTCGAGGAGGGCCTACAATGAGCAGTTCTTC. Translated: CASSPSRRAYNEQFF.

This rearrangement joins TRBV20-1 to TRBJ2-7; D unresolved. The germline V gene has CDR1 DFQATT and CDR2 SNEGSKA (reference sequence). V was pared by 3 bases and J by 3 bases, with 3 bases between. The CDR3 length is 10 residues. This chain's CDR3 is CSASVYEQYF. CDR3 DNA: TGCAGTGCTAGCGTCTACGAGCAGTACTTC.

About this clonotype: The junction and the germline gene differ at one end; a read error may be behind it. The rearrangement links TRBV5-6 to TRBJ2-7, with D unclear. The CDR3 runs to 15 residues. Germline V gene data show CDR1 as SGHDT and CDR2 as YYEEEE. CDR3 loop: CASSFRAPSYYEPYF. Here the CDR3 DNA reads TGTGCCAGCAGCTTTCGGGCGCCCAGCTACTACGAGCCGTACTTC.

This clonotype has at least ten counts. J is TRBJ2-5 and V is TRBV13; a possible D gene is TRBD1 (6 bases). V was cut by 0 bases and J by 0 bases, with 14 bases left in between. Germline loops: CDR1 PRHDT, CDR2 FYEKMQ (reference sequence). This CDR3 has 17 amino acids. The CDR3 region has the DNA TGTGCCAGCAGCTTAGGCCAGACAGGAAAGTACCAAGAGACCCAGTACTTC. Translating gives CASSLGQTGKYQETQYF.

This clonotype occurred many times. J is TRBJ2-7 and V is TRBV6-6; D might be TRBD1 (6 bases). In germline, CDR1 is MNHNY, CDR2 SVGAGI (reference sequence). The CDR3 consists of 15 residues. V was clipped by 2 bases and J by 5 bases, with 16 bases between them. The CDR3 DNA sequence: TGTGCCAGCAGTTACAGAGGACAGTACACAGACGAGCAGTACTTC. As protein: CASSYRGQYTDEQYF.

In the case of this clonotype: A much larger clone lies one base from this, so it may be a read error. This chain links TRBV7-9 with TRBJ2-1; 10 nucleotides match TRBD2. The CDR3 spans 14 residues. Germline lookup yields CDR1 SEHNR and CDR2 FQNEAQ (reference sequence). The CDR3 region is CASSPSSGRNERFF. The DNA for the CDR3 is TGTGCCAGCAGCCCGTCTAGCGGGAGAAATGAGCGGTTCTTC.

This clonotype came up a few times. The germline gene is not matched at one end of the junction; a read error may be the cause. The rearrangement links TRBV18 to TRBJ2-2; 7 positions agree with TRBD2. The length of the CDR3 is 15 residues. Germline lookup yields CDR1 KGHSH and CDR2 LQKENI. CDR3 nucleotide sequence: TGTGCCAGCTCACCCGAGGCTAGCGGCACCCGGGAGCTGTTTTTT. This gives the protein CASSPEASGTRELFF.

By sample share, this clonotype is medium-sized. DNA of the CDR3: TGCAGCGTTGAAATGGGCGATACGCAGTATTTT. Translated, it gives CSVEMGDTQYF. The J gene is TRBJ2-3, the V gene TRBV29-1, with unresolved D. Germline CDR1 is SQVTM and CDR2 is ANQGSEA. V lost 2 bases to trimming and J lost 6 bases, with 6 bases between them. CDR3 length: 11 residues.

This clonotype was detected only a few times. The chain recombines TRBV3-1 with TRBJ2-7; D remains ambiguous. CDR3 length: 13 residues. Per the germline V gene, CDR1 is LGHDT and CDR2 is YNNKEL (reference sequence). V dropped 3 bases and J dropped 2 bases, with 8 bases sitting between them. The CDR3 DNA reads as TGTGCCAGCAGCCATAGGTTAACCTACGAGCAGTACTTC. This codes for CASSHRLTYEQYF.